This is a list of T cell receptor beta chains from one sample in a study of blood T cell repertoires in COVID-19. Generated by immunoSEQ multiplex PCR, the TCRdb table keeps only in-frame clones and is missing some. Among about 74,000 clones listed, under 95% were seen once. Sequencing was performed on peripheral blood. These receptors were collected from a human donor in a cohort sampled during active COVID-19. The CDR3 runs from the conserved cysteine through the conserved F or W. A D gene is named only where the DNA matches it firmly. Rows may omit the clone size; those that give it use once, few, many or a size class.

>.|TRBJ1-1|TRBV7-7|.
CASSSRENTEAFF
TGTGCCAGCAGCTCCAGGGAGAACACTGAAGCTTTCTTT
>.|TRBJ2-7|TRBV5-4|TRBD2
CASSGGTTSGAYEQYF
TGTGCCAGCAGCGGGGGGACAACTAGCGGGGCCTACGAGCAGTACTTC
>.|TRBJ2-7|TRBV14|TRBD2
CASSQGPSGPYEQYF
TGTGCCAGCAGCCAAGGTCCTAGCGGTCCCTACGAGCAGTACTTC
>.|TRBJ1-5|TRBV6-1|.
CASSEARGGSSNQPQHF
TGTGCCAGCAGTGAAGCACGGGGTGGTAGTAGCAATCAGCCCCAGCATTTT
>.|TRBJ2-5|TRBV7-2|.
CASSIQIIQETQYF
TGTGCCAGCAGCATACAGATAATCCAAGAGACCCAGTACTTC
>.|TRBJ2-7|TRBV7-2|TRBD1
CASSLVTGGKYEQYF
TGTGCCAGCAGCTTAGTAACAGGGGGCAAGTACGAGCAGTACTTC
>.|TRBJ2-5|TRBV18|TRBD1
CASSPRDRGQETQYF
TGTGCCAGCTCACCACGGGACAGGGGACAAGAGACCCAGTACTTC
>.|TRBJ1-5|TRBV3-1/TRBV3-2|TRBD1
CASSLMTGISNQPQHF
TGTGCCAGCAGCCTAATGACAGGGATAAGCAATCAGCCCCAGCATTTT
>.|TRBJ2-7|TRBV2|.
CASSEARQGEWYF
TGTGCCAGCAGTGAAGCTCGGCAGGGTGAGTGGTACTTC
>.|TRBJ2-3|TRBV28|.
CASSLEVKARSTDTQYF
TGTGCCAGCAGCCTCGAGGTAAAAGCGCGGAGCACAGATACGCAGTATTTT
>.|TRBJ1-4|TRBV28|.
CASSFMGAPNEKLFF
TGTGCCAGCAGTTTTATGGGGGCGCCGAATGAAAAACTGTTTTTT
>.|TRBJ2-3|TRBV28|.
CASSLGGVSTDTQYF
TGTGCCAGCAGTCTAGGGGGAGTGAGCACAGATACGCAGTATTTT
>.|TRBJ2-6|TRBV19|.
CASSIQGLHSGANVLTF
TGTGCCAGTAGTATCCAAGGACTGCACTCTGGGGCCAACGTCCTGACTTTC
>.|TRBJ2-1|TRBV27|TRBD2
CASSLLDWTSGSGRQFF
TGTGCCAGCAGTTTATTAGACTGGACTAGCGGGAGTGGAAGGCAGTTCTTC
>.|TRBJ1-5|TRBV11-2|.
CASSFQSHQPQHF
TGTGCCAGCAGCTTCCAGTCTCATCAGCCCCAGCATTTT
>.|TRBJ2-1|TRBV7-2|.
CASSLWLRNEQFF
TGTGCCAGCAGCTTATGGCTGCGGAATGAGCAGTTCTTC
>once|TRBJ1-5|TRBV30|.
CAWSNGGHQPQHF
TGTGCCTGGAGTAACGGGGGTCACCAGCCCCAGCATTTT
>.|TRBJ2-1|TRBV11-3|.
CASRREKRFAEQFF
TGTGCCAGCAGGCGTGAAAAGCGATTCGCTGAGCAGTTCTTC
>.|TRBJ1-2|TRBV9|.
CASSPAGAYNYGYTF
TGTGCCAGCAGCCCCGCGGGGGCCTATAACTATGGCTACACCTTC
>few|TRBJ2-7|TRBV27|.
CASSTGNNEQYF
TGTGCCAGCAGTACAGGGAACAACGAGCAGTACTTC
>.|TRBJ2-7|TRBV9|.
CASSVGANYEQYF
TGTGCCAGCAGCGTAGGGGCCAACTACGAGCAGTACTTC
>.|TRBJ2-3|TRBV15|TRBD2
CATTAGGLTGTQYF
TGTGCCACCACAGCGGGAGGCCTCACGGGGACGCAGTATTTT
>.|TRBJ1-6|TRBV28|TRBD1
CASSLTGLGSPLHF
TGTGCCAGCAGTTTGACAGGGCTAGGTTCACCCCTCCACTTT